A single sample is the source of the 4 T cell receptor beta chains below, sequenced in a study of breast tumors, draining lymph nodes, adjacent tissues. TCRdb re-derived calls from the multiplex PCR reads in MiXCR, one entry per CDR3 protein. The sample records over 35,000 distinct CDR3 sequences, around a third being singletons. Specimen: breast tumor tissue. Receptor source: a female donor with breast cancer. Some clones in this sample may be carry-over from other donors' samples.

The V gene is TRBV4-1, the J gene TRBJ2-1, with 7 bases fitting TRBD2. The CDR3 sequence is 15 residues long. CDR1 MGHRA and CDR2 YSYEKL come from the germline V gene. The J segment lost 8 bases and the V segment lost 6 bases, leaving 13 bases of the junction unmatched. CDR3 protein: CASRLDGRGGDEQFF. Here the CDR3 DNA reads TGCGCCAGCAGACTAGATGGGCGGGGAGGGGATGAGCAGTTCTTC.

This clonotype was found many times. The V and J genes are TRBV19 and TRBJ2-7, with 10 nucleotides matching TRBD2. CDR3 size: 16 residues. J gave up 1 base and V 4 bases, and 7 bases lay outside the gene matches. CDR1 LNHDA and CDR2 SQIVND come from the germline V gene (reference sequence). CDR3 sequence (DNA): TGTGCCAGTAGTAGGGGTCTAGCGGGAGAGTCCTACGAGCAGTACTTC. This gives the protein CASSRGLAGESYEQYF.

This clonotype has ten or more counts. The chain employs TRBV12-5 and TRBJ2-7; 10 bases map to TRBD2. This CDR3 is built from 17 residues. The J segment lost 4 bases and the V segment lost 1 base, leaving 10 bases of the junction unmatched. Germline V gene lookup returns CDR1 LGHNT and CDR2 FRNRAP. The chain's CDR3 is CASGLANGAGGRYEQYF. As DNA, the CDR3 is TGTGCTAGTGGTTTGGCTAACGGAGCGGGAGGGCGATACGAGCAGTACTTC.

There are many counts of this clonotype. The chain recombines TRBV19 with TRBJ2-3; no firm D call. CDR1 LNHDA and CDR2 SQIVND come from the germline V gene (reference sequence). The V end was cut by 3 bases, the J end by 0 bases, with 10 bases between. The CDR3 runs 15 residues. CDR3 coding DNA: TGTGCCAGTAGTATTGGTAGGGTCAGCACAGATACGCAGTATTTT. Amino acid sequence: CASSIGRVSTDTQYF.